These T cell receptor beta chains were read from a single sample in a study of blood T cell repertoires in COVID-19. Profiling relied on immunoSEQ multiplex PCR, and the TCRdb table lists in-frame clones only, not all of them. The sample has about 280,000 clones, about nine tenths seen once. Input material: peripheral blood. The receptors were gathered from a middle-aged woman who had recovered from COVID-19. The CDR3 runs from the conserved cysteine through the conserved F or W. Fields, in order: clone size, J gene, D gene, V gene, CDR3 DNA, CDR3 protein. The D gene is left open where the match is weak. Clone size is given for some rows only: seen once, a few or many times, or a class if the clone is expanded.

clone size: .
J gene: TRBJ2-5
D gene: .
V gene: TRBV2
CDR3 DNA: TGTGCCAGCAGTGAAGACGGGGGTACTATTAGGGTTCACTTC
CDR3 protein: CASSEDGGTIRVHF

clone size: .
J gene: TRBJ1-1
D gene: TRBD1
V gene: TRBV27
CDR3 DNA: TGTGCCAGCAGCTCGACAGGGTCGGACACTGAAGCTTTCTTT
CDR3 protein: CASSSTGSDTEAFF

clone size: .
J gene: TRBJ2-2
D gene: .
V gene: TRBV28
CDR3 DNA: TGTGCCAGCAGTTTATACCCAGGGCTAGATAGTACCGGGGAGCTGTTTTTT
CDR3 protein: CASSLYPGLDSTGELFF

clone size: .
J gene: TRBJ1-6
D gene: .
V gene: TRBV5-1
CDR3 DNA: TGCGCCAGCAGCGGGGCAGGGGTGGAGAATAATTCACCCCTCCACTTT
CDR3 protein: CASSGAGVENNSPLHF

clone size: once
J gene: TRBJ2-7
D gene: TRBD2
V gene: TRBV30
CDR3 DNA: TGTGCCTGGAGTGCGGGACTAGCGGCCCCCTCCTACGAGCAGTACTTC
CDR3 protein: CAWSAGLAAPSYEQYF

clone size: .
J gene: TRBJ2-5
D gene: .
V gene: TRBV29-1
CDR3 DNA: TGCAGCGTTGGGGCTAAGGCGGGCTACCAAGAGACCCAGTACTTC
CDR3 protein: CSVGAKAGYQETQYF

clone size: .
J gene: TRBJ2-7
D gene: TRBD1
V gene: TRBV27
CDR3 DNA: TGTGCCAGCAGTTTCACCCGGACAGGTTTTCACGAGCAGTACTTC
CDR3 protein: CASSFTRTGFHEQYF

clone size: .
J gene: TRBJ2-1
D gene: TRBD2
V gene: TRBV3-1/TRBV3-2
CDR3 DNA: TGTGCCAGCAGCCTTCCTCTAGCGGCAACCACCAATGAGCAGTTCTTC
CDR3 protein: CASSLPLAATTNEQFF

clone size: .
J gene: TRBJ1-4
D gene: .
V gene: TRBV6-2/TRBV6-3
CDR3 DNA: TGTGCCAGCAGTTCCCCGAGGGTAGCGATCAATGAAAAACTGTTTTTT
CDR3 protein: CASSSPRVAINEKLFF

clone size: .
J gene: TRBJ2-5
D gene: TRBD2
V gene: TRBV14
CDR3 DNA: TGTGCCAGCAGCCAAGCGGGAGGGCCCGATCGGGAGACCCAGTACTTC
CDR3 protein: CASSQAGGPDRETQYF

clone size: .
J gene: TRBJ2-5
D gene: TRBD2
V gene: TRBV29-1
CDR3 DNA: TGCAGCGTTGAGGGACTAGCGGCAGAGACCCAGTACTTC
CDR3 protein: CSVEGLAAETQYF

clone size: .
J gene: TRBJ2-3
D gene: TRBD2
V gene: TRBV2
CDR3 DNA: TGTGCCAGCAGACTAGCGGGAGCCGATACGCAGTATTTT
CDR3 protein: CASRLAGADTQYF

clone size: once
J gene: TRBJ1-1
D gene: .
V gene: TRBV5-1
CDR3 DNA: TGCGCCAGCAGCTTCGCAGGCCGCTTAATGAACACTGAAGCTTTCTTT
CDR3 protein: CASSFAGRLMNTEAFF

clone size: .
J gene: TRBJ2-5
D gene: TRBD1
V gene: TRBV28
CDR3 DNA: TGTGCCAGCAGCTGGGACAGGGGGGGCCAAGAGACCCAGTACTTC
CDR3 protein: CASSWDRGGQETQYF

clone size: .
J gene: TRBJ2-7
D gene: .
V gene: TRBV10-3
CDR3 DNA: TGTGCCATCAGTGAGTTGGACAAGTACGAGCAGTACTTC
CDR3 protein: CAISELDKYEQYF

clone size: .
J gene: TRBJ1-1
D gene: TRBD1
V gene: TRBV11-3
CDR3 DNA: TGTGCCAGCCGCACCGGGACAGGGGGCTCTAGCACTGAAGCTTTCTTT
CDR3 protein: CASRTGTGGSSTEAFF

clone size: once
J gene: TRBJ2-3
D gene: TRBD1
V gene: TRBV3-1/TRBV3-2
CDR3 DNA: TGTGCCAGCAGCCTCCGGGACAGGCGCGCAGATACGCAGTATTTT
CDR3 protein: CASSLRDRRADTQYF

clone size: .
J gene: TRBJ2-2
D gene: .
V gene: TRBV30
CDR3 DNA: TGTGCCTGGAGTGTCACGAACACCGGGGAGCTGTTTTTT
CDR3 protein: CAWSVTNTGELFF

clone size: once
J gene: TRBJ2-7
D gene: .
V gene: TRBV6-2/TRBV6-3
CDR3 DNA: TGTGCCAGCAGTTCTTCTCCCGGACTGGCGTCCTCCTACGAGCAGTACTTC
CDR3 protein: CASSSSPGLASSYEQYF

clone size: once
J gene: TRBJ1-2
D gene: .
V gene: TRBV27
CDR3 DNA: TGTGCCAGCAGTCCTACCCTGGGGGGGAACTATGGCTACACCTTC
CDR3 protein: CASSPTLGGNYGYTF

clone size: .
J gene: TRBJ1-2
D gene: TRBD1
V gene: TRBV11-2
CDR3 DNA: TGTGCCAGCAGCCAGTATTCAGGGGGCAACTATGGCTACACCTTC
CDR3 protein: CASSQYSGGNYGYTF

clone size: .
J gene: TRBJ2-5
D gene: .
V gene: TRBV30
CDR3 DNA: TGTGCCTGGAGGGTGGGGGCTGCCCAAGAGACCCAGTACTTC
CDR3 protein: CAWRVGAAQETQYF

clone size: .
J gene: TRBJ2-2
D gene: .
V gene: TRBV4-1
CDR3 DNA: TGCGCCAGCAGCCTGGGCTCTACCGGGGAGCTGTTTTTT
CDR3 protein: CASSLGSTGELFF

clone size: .
J gene: TRBJ2-7
D gene: .
V gene: TRBV5-8
CDR3 DNA: TGTGCCAGCAGCTTGGACGCCCGACAGGGAGGTGCGAACGAGCAGTACTTC
CDR3 protein: CASSLDARQGGANEQYF

clone size: .
J gene: TRBJ2-1
D gene: TRBD2
V gene: TRBV27
CDR3 DNA: TGTGCCAGCAGGGGACTAGCGAATGAGCAGTTCTTC
CDR3 protein: CASRGLANEQFF

clone size: .
J gene: TRBJ1-1
D gene: .
V gene: TRBV6-4
CDR3 DNA: TGTGCCAGCAGTGACGGCCCAGGACTTTTGAACACTGAAGCTTTCTTT
CDR3 protein: CASSDGPGLLNTEAFF

clone size: .
J gene: TRBJ2-7
D gene: TRBD1
V gene: TRBV29-1
CDR3 DNA: TGCAGCGTCGAAAGGACAGGGGAGGGCGAGCAGTACTTC
CDR3 protein: CSVERTGEGEQYF

clone size: once
J gene: TRBJ1-4
D gene: .
V gene: TRBV7-9
CDR3 DNA: TGTGCCAGCAGCTTAATGAGGGGGTCGGCTGAAAAACTGTTTTTT
CDR3 protein: CASSLMRGSAEKLFF

clone size: .
J gene: TRBJ2-3
D gene: TRBD2
V gene: TRBV6-2/TRBV6-3
CDR3 DNA: TGTGCCAGCAGCTTTTCCGGCGGACTAGCGGCTAGCACAGATACGCAGTATTTT
CDR3 protein: CASSFSGGLAASTDTQYF

clone size: .
J gene: TRBJ1-5
D gene: TRBD1
V gene: TRBV12-3/TRBV12-4
CDR3 DNA: TGTGCCTCAGGGGGTAGCAATCAGCCCCAGCATTTT
CDR3 protein: CASGGSNQPQHF

clone size: .
J gene: TRBJ2-6
D gene: .
V gene: TRBV6-1
CDR3 DNA: TGTGCCAGCAGTGAAGTCGGCTCTGGGGCCAACGTCCTGACTTTC
CDR3 protein: CASSEVGSGANVLTF

clone size: .
J gene: TRBJ2-5
D gene: TRBD2
V gene: TRBV7-8
CDR3 DNA: TGTGCCAGCAGCTTAGAATCGGGGAAAGTGGGACTAGCGGGAGAGACCCAGTACTTC
CDR3 protein: CASSLESGKVGLAGETQYF

clone size: few
J gene: TRBJ2-7
D gene: TRBD2
V gene: TRBV5-6
CDR3 DNA: TGTGCCAGCAGCTTGGGGACTAGCGGGATCTACGAGCAGTACTTC
CDR3 protein: CASSLGTSGIYEQYF

clone size: .
J gene: TRBJ2-7
D gene: .
V gene: TRBV11-1
CDR3 DNA: TGTGCCAGCAGCCCCGACTTGCAGGGCTACGAGCAGTACTTC
CDR3 protein: CASSPDLQGYEQYF

clone size: .
J gene: TRBJ2-5
D gene: .
V gene: TRBV2
CDR3 DNA: TGTGCCAGCAGTGGGGACTCTGGGGCGGGAGAGACCCAGTACTTC
CDR3 protein: CASSGDSGAGETQYF

clone size: .
J gene: TRBJ2-3
D gene: .
V gene: TRBV27
CDR3 DNA: TGTGCCAGCAGTACCAGGGGTCGGGGCACAGATACGCAGTATTTT
CDR3 protein: CASSTRGRGTDTQYF

clone size: .
J gene: TRBJ2-2
D gene: .
V gene: TRBV30
CDR3 DNA: TGTGCCTGGACCTCCGACGAGGGCGGGGAGCTGTTTTTT
CDR3 protein: CAWTSDEGGELFF

clone size: .
J gene: TRBJ1-1
D gene: .
V gene: TRBV6-1
CDR3 DNA: TGTGCCAGCAGTGATTATCGGACAAGGAACACTGAAGCTTTCTTT
CDR3 protein: CASSDYRTRNTEAFF

clone size: .
J gene: TRBJ1-5
D gene: .
V gene: TRBV6-6
CDR3 DNA: TGTGCCAGCAGTCATATCGAGGGCAATCAGCCCCAGCATTTT
CDR3 protein: CASSHIEGNQPQHF

clone size: .
J gene: TRBJ2-7
D gene: TRBD2
V gene: TRBV10-1
CDR3 DNA: TGCGCCAGCAGTGTAACTAGCGGGCTTGCCTACGAGCAGTACTTC
CDR3 protein: CASSVTSGLAYEQYF

clone size: .
J gene: TRBJ2-7
D gene: TRBD2
V gene: TRBV5-1
CDR3 DNA: TGCGCCAGCAGCTTGGCCGGGTTAGCGGGGTTTCCCTACGAGCAGTACTTC
CDR3 protein: CASSLAGLAGFPYEQYF

clone size: .
J gene: TRBJ2-1
D gene: .
V gene: TRBV18
CDR3 DNA: TGTGCCAGCTCCAATCGGGGTTTGGGCAATGAGCAGTTCTTC
CDR3 protein: CASSNRGLGNEQFF

clone size: .
J gene: TRBJ1-1
D gene: .
V gene: TRBV19
CDR3 DNA: TGTGCCAGTACTCTTTACTCCTCCACTGAAGCTTTCTTT
CDR3 protein: CASTLYSSTEAFF

clone size: .
J gene: TRBJ2-3
D gene: TRBD2
V gene: TRBV4-2
CDR3 DNA: TGTGCCAGCAGCCAAGAAAGAGCGGGAGGGCCCGGGGATACGCAGTATTTT
CDR3 protein: CASSQERAGGPGDTQYF

clone size: .
J gene: TRBJ2-5
D gene: TRBD1
V gene: TRBV7-9
CDR3 DNA: TGTGCCAGCAGCTCTACTGGACAGGGGAACGTCGGCCAGTACTTC
CDR3 protein: CASSSTGQGNVGQYF